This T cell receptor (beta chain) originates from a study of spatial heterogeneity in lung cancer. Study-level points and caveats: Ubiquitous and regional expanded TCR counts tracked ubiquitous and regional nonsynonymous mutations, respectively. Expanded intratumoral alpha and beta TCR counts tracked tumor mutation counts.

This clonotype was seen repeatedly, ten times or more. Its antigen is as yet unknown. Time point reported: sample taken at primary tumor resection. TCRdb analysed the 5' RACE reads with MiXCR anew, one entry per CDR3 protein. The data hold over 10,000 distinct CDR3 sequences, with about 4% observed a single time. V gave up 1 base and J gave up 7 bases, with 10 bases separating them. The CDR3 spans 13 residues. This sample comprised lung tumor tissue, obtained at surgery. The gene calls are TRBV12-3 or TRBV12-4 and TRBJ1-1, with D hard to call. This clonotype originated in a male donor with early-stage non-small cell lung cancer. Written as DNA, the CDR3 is TGTGCCAGCAGTTTAGATGCCGGGGTTGAAGCTTTCTTT. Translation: CASSLDAGVEAFF.